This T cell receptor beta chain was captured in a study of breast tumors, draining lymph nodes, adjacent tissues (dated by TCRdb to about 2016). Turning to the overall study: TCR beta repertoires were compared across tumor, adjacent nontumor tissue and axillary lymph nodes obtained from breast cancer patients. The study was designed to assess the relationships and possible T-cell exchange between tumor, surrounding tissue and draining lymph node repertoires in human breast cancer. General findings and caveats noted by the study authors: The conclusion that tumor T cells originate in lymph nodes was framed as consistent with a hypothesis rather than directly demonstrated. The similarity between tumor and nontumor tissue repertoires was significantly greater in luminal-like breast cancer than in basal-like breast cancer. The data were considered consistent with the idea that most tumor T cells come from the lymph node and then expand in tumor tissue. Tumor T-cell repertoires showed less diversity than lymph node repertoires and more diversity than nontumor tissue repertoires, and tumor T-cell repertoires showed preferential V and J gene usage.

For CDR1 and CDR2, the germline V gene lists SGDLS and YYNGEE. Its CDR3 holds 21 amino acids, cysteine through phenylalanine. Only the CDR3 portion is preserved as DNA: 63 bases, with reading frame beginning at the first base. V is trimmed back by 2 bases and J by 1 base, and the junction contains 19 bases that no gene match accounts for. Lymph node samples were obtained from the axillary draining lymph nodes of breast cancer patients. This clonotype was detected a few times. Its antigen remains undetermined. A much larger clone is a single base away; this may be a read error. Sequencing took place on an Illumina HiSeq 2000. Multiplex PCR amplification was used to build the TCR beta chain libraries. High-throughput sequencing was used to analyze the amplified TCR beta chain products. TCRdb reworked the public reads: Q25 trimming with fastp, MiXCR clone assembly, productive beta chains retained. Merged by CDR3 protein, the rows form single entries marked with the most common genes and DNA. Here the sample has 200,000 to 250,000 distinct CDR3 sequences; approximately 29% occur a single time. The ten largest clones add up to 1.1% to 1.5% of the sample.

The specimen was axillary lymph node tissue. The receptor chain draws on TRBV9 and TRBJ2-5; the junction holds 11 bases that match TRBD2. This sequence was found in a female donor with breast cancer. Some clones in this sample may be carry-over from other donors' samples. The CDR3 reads CASSVATGTSGRPHSQETQYF. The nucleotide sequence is TGTGCCAGCAGCGTGGCTACCGGGACTAGCGGCAGACCCCACAGCCAAGAGACCCAGTACTTC. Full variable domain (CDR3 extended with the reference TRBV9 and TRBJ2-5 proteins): DSGVTQTPKHLITATGQRVTLRCSPRSGDLSVYWYQQSLDQGLQFLIQYYNGEERAKGNILERFSAQQFPDLHSELNLSSLELGDSALYFCASSVATGTSGRPHSQETQYFGPGTRLLVL.